This TCR beta chain was observed in a study of early T cells in non-severe SARS-CoV-2 infection. This clonotype has ten or more counts. CDR3 length equals 15 residues. Per germline, CDR1 MNHNY and CDR2 SVGAGI (reference sequence). J was trimmed by 6 bases and V by 2 bases; bases with no gene match: 6. TCRdb re-derived calls from the 5' RACE reads in MiXCR, one entry per CDR3 protein. This sample has about 67,000 distinct CDR3 sequences, with roughly 11% found just once. The chain employs TRBV6-6 and TRBJ1-5; TRBD1 matches at 8 bases. Specimen: whole blood. The clonotype was recovered from an adult who was a healthcare worker with PCR-confirmed SARS-CoV-2 infection or an uninfected control (not recorded which). The CDR3 nucleotides read TGTGCCAGCAGTTACACCGACAGGGGAATTCAGCCCCAGCATTTT. It is translated as CASSYTDRGIQPQHF.